What follows are 21 T cell receptor beta chains derived from one specimen sequenced in a study of cytomegalovirus exposure and HLA in healthy donors. Clones were sequenced by immunoSEQ multiplex PCR, and TCRdb holds only the in-frame ones, with some missing. This table has some 150,000 clones, 85% to 90% appearing once. Sequenced sample: PBMCs. These receptors were obtained from a young woman in good health and CMV-seropositive.

The chain is built from TRBV11-2 and TRBJ2-7, with TRBD2 matching over 8 bases. The length of the CDR3 is 18 residues. The germline gives CDR1 SGHAT, CDR2 FQNNGV. Trimming cost V 3 bases and J 2 bases; bases outside gene matches: 15. This CDR3 is CASSFDYPRGGGTYEQYF. The DNA for the CDR3 is TGTGCCAGCAGCTTTGATTACCCACGGGGGGGAGGAACCTACGAGCAGTACTTC.

The chain employs TRBV9 and TRBJ2-3, with a tentative D call TRBD1 (5 bases). The germline CDR1 and CDR2 sequences are SGDLS and YYNGEE. V shed 0 bases and J shed 3 bases, with 8 bases lying between them. This CDR3 is built from 14 residues. CDR3 nucleotide sequence: TGTGCCAGCAGCGTAGCAGGGCGAACAGATACGCAGTATTTT. It translates to CASSVAGRTDTQYF.

The CDR3 DNA reads as TGTGCCAGCAGCGCAACCGGGACAGGGAACACTGAAGCTTTCTTT. This encodes CASSATGTGNTEAFF. J is TRBJ1-1 and V is TRBV7-9; 8 bases match TRBD1. V lost 5 bases and J lost 1; bases outside the gene matches: 6. The length of the CDR3 is 15 residues. In germline, CDR1 is SEHNR, CDR2 FQNEAQ (reference sequence).

The chain has TRBV6-1 and TRBJ2-5, with D possibly TRBD1 on 5 matching bases. Germline V CDR1 and CDR2: MNHNS, SASEGT. Between the trimmed V and J ends, which lost 0 bases and 14 bases, there was a span of 22 bases. This CDR3 contains 15 residues. Here the CDR3 reads CASSEARMLATDLYF. In DNA form, the CDR3 reads TGTGCCAGCAGTGAAGCGCGGATGCTGGCGACAGATCTTTACTTC.

The chain combines TRBV7-9 with TRBJ1-1; a weak D match, TRBD1 (6 bases). CDR3 size: 15 residues. Germline-derived CDR1 and CDR2 are SEHNR and FQNEAQ (reference sequence). Trimming pared 5 bases from V and 6 bases from J, leaving 19 bases between. The CDR3 region has the DNA TGTGCCAGCAGCCCCCACAGGGTACGGGGGGCTGAAGCTTTCTTT. It is translated as CASSPHRVRGAEAFF.

The rearrangement joins TRBV19 to TRBJ2-5, with 8 bases that match TRBD2. The J segment lost 3 bases and the V segment lost 4 bases, leaving 7 bases of the junction unmatched. Per the germline V gene, CDR1 is LNHDA and CDR2 is SQIVND (reference sequence). The CDR3 extends over 15 amino acids. The CDR3 sequence: CASSTPGLGEETQYF. Here the CDR3 DNA reads TGTGCCAGTAGTACGCCGGGACTAGGGGAAGAGACCCAGTACTTC.

The rearrangement links TRBV2 to TRBJ1-2; 7 positions match TRBD1. Per germline, CDR1 SNHLY and CDR2 FYNNEI. Losses at the gene ends were 8 bases for V and 3 bases for J; bases not matched to a gene: 9. CDR3 size: 14 residues. The CDR3 coding sequence is TGTGCCAGCCACCGACAGGGCCGGGACTATGGCTACACCTTC. Its translation is CASHRQGRDYGYTF.

The V and J genes are TRBV18 and TRBJ1-5; no clear D. CDR1 KGHSH and CDR2 LQKENI come from the germline V gene. The CDR3 runs 17 residues. Trimming took off 0 bases at V and 2 bases at J, with 14 bases between the two ends. For the CDR3, the DNA is TGTGCCAGCTCACCACCGATAGGGTTGGGAGGCAATCAGCCCCAGCATTTT. Its protein product is CASSPPIGLGGNQPQHF.

The J gene is TRBJ1-1, the V gene TRBV14; D gene ambiguous. CDR1 is SGHDN, CDR2 FVKESK, per germline. Trimming stripped 3 bases from V and 2 bases from J, with 13 bases between. The CDR3 runs 15 residues. CDR3 DNA sequence: TGTGCCAGCAGCCAGGCTCGCGGATATAACACTGAAGCTTTCTTT. It is translated as CASSQARGYNTEAFF. Full variable domain (missing parts from reference TRBV14 and TRBJ1-1): EAGVTQFPSHSVIEKGQTVTLRCDPISGHDNLYWYRRVMGKEIKFLLHFVKESKQDESGMPNNRFLAERTGGTYSTLKVQPAELEDSGVYFCASSQARGYNTEAFFGQGTRLTVV.

This chain joins TRBV6-1 and TRBJ2-5; D not certain. V lost 5 bases and J lost 7, with 17 bases in between. The CDR3 sequence is 14 residues long. CDR1 and CDR2 from the germline V gene are MNHNS and SASEGT. Here the CDR3 reads CASSLPGTALTQYF. In DNA, the CDR3 is TGTGCCAGCAGTTTGCCAGGCACGGCCCTGACCCAGTACTTC.

DNA of the CDR3: TGTGCCAGCAGCCCCAGACTAGCACTGACAGATACGCAGTATTTT. Its translation is CASSPRLALTDTQYF. This sequence joins TRBV28 and TRBJ2-3, with 7 nucleotides matching TRBD2. The V gene end was trimmed by 6 bases and the J gene end by 3 bases; junction bases not matched to a gene: 9. This CDR3 is built from 15 residues. The germline CDR1 and CDR2 sequences are MDHEN and SYDVKM. The entire variable domain, with the rest obtained from reference TRBV28 and TRBJ2-3, is as follows: DVKVTQSSRYLVKRTGEKVFLECVQDMDHENMFWYRQDPGLGLRLIYFSYDVKMKEKGDIPEGYSVSREKKERFSLILESASTNQTSMYLCASSPRLALTDTQYFGPGTRLTVL.

The chain couples TRBV5-5 to TRBJ1-2; 7 bases are a match to TRBD1. Germline V gene lookup returns CDR1 SGHKS and CDR2 YYEKEE (reference sequence). J lost 6 bases, V lost 0 bases, and 11 bases had no gene match. The CDR3 runs to 16 residues. Here the CDR3 DNA reads TGTGCCAGCAGCTTGGTAGGGTCAGGGGGTTTTGATGGCTACACCTTC. Protein sequence: CASSLVGSGGFDGYTF.

The DNA for the CDR3 is TGTGCCAGTAGTATTGAGGCAGGGAGGCACACTGAAGCTTTCTTT. This codes for CASSIEAGRHTEAFF. This chain connects TRBV19 to TRBJ1-1, with D perhaps TRBD1 (5 bases). Trimming removed 3 bases from V and 3 bases from J, with 14 bases in between. CDR1 LNHDA and CDR2 SQIVND come from the germline V gene (reference sequence). This CDR3 spans 15 amino acids.

This sequence joins TRBV5-1 and TRBJ2-1; 8 bases fit TRBD1. The CDR3 length is 15 residues. V dropped 2 bases and J dropped 7; count of bases not matched to a gene: 8. The germline gives CDR1 SGHRS, CDR2 YFSETQ. CDR3 coding DNA: TGCGCCAGCAGCTTCCGGGCAGGGGGCCTTAATGAGCAGTTCTTC. Its protein product is CASSFRAGGLNEQFF.

As for this clone: Sequence at one end of the junction differs from germline and may be a read error. The rearrangement links TRBV6-1 to TRBJ1-5; 7 nucleotides match TRBD1. The CDR3 consists of 16 residues. Looked up from germline, CDR1 is MNHNS and CDR2 is SASEGT. CDR3 in amino acids: CANSGGWKGADQPQHF. As DNA, the CDR3 is TGTGCCAACAGTGGAGGGTGGAAGGGGGCGGATCAGCCCCAGCATTTT.

J is TRBJ1-2 and V is TRBV5-6; no firm D call. The ends were cut back, 0 bases at V and 0 bases at J, with 6 bases in the middle. Germline CDR1 and CDR2: SGHDT and YYEEEE. The CDR3 runs 14 residues. The CDR3 nucleotides read TGTGCCAGCAGCTTGGACACCTCTAACTATGGCTACACCTTC. As protein: CASSLDTSNYGYTF.

CDR3 DNA sequence: TGTGCCTGGACAGGGGGCGCGTATGGCTACACCTTC. Translated: CAWTGGAYGYTF. V usage is TRBV30 and J usage is TRBJ1-2, with 8 bases identical to TRBD1. The CDR3 consists of 12 residues. V lost 4 bases and J lost 5; bases outside the gene matches: 3. Germline CDR1 reads GTSNPN; CDR2 reads SVGIG (reference sequence).

The chain couples TRBV5-6 to TRBJ1-1; possible D gene TRBD1, 6 bases. V lost 3 bases and J 1 base, leaving 7 bases between the germline ends. The germline V gene has CDR1 SGHDT and CDR2 YYEEEE. The length of the CDR3 is 13 residues. The CDR3 DNA reads as TGTGCCAGCAGCTCACAGGGGAACACTGAAGCTTTCTTT. Translating it yields CASSSQGNTEAFF.

The gene calls are TRBV27 and TRBJ1-2; D is undetermined. Germline V gives CDR1 MNHEY, CDR2 SMNVEV (reference sequence). The CDR3 covers 16 residues. The V end was cut by 4 bases, the J end by 6 bases, with 21 bases between. CDR3 sequence: CASSSGRGRVLDGYTF. In nucleotides, the CDR3 is TGTGCCAGCAGTTCCGGCAGAGGGAGAGTCCTCGATGGCTACACCTTC.

The gene calls are TRBV30 and TRBJ2-3; D is undetermined. Germline V gene data show CDR1 as GTSNPN and CDR2 as SVGIG (reference sequence). This CDR3 spans 13 amino acids. V was pared by 4 bases and J by 1 base, with 9 bases between. The CDR3 nucleotides are TGTGCCTGGACCTTCCGGGGCACAGATACGCAGTATTTT. It is translated as CAWTFRGTDTQYF.

The chain uses TRBV10-3 and TRBJ1-4; 7 bases are a match to TRBD1. Germline CDR1 and CDR2: ENHRY and SYGVKD. This CDR3 is 14 amino acids long. The V segment lost 5 bases and the J segment 7 bases; nucleotides outside the gene matches: 7. Written as DNA, the CDR3 is TGTGCCATCAGTCCTGGACAGGCGGGTGAAAAACTGTTTTTT. Its protein is CAISPGQAGEKLFF.